This TCR beta chain was documented in a study of human T cells and chemical hapten exposure. By sample share, this clonotype is medium-sized. The antigen is undetermined. The time point here: patch test 1, 2 weeks after DPC sensitization. Treatment defined: therapeutic diphenylcyclopropenone sensitization with weekly scalp DPC. TCRdb recomputed calls from the RACE reads with MiXCR, one row per CDR3 protein. The data hold approximately 57,000 distinct CDR3 sequences, with 9.3% observed a single time. Germline CDR1 and CDR2: DFQATT and SNEGSKA (reference sequence). V lost 6 bases and J lost 4; bases outside the gene matches: 9. The CDR3 loop spans 15 amino acids. Study results and caveats: Since the donors had alopecia, their immune response may not be the same as that of healthy people.

Sequences were derived from whole blood, sampled in connection with sensitization to the hapten diphenylcyclopropenone (DPC). J is TRBJ1-1 and V is TRBV20-1; 12 nucleotides match TRBD1. The sequence came from a woman in her forties with alopecia areata. Some clones in this sample may be carry-over from other donors' samples. Written as DNA, the CDR3 is TGCAGTGCGCGAAACCCGGGACAGGGGGCCACTGAAGCTTTCTTT. Translating gives CSARNPGQGATEAFF.